Listed below are T cell receptor beta chains from one sample, sequenced in a study of Ad26.COV2.S vaccination and SARS-CoV-2 variants. Assay used: immunoSEQ multiplex PCR; TCRdb lists only in-frame clones, some missing. The sample carries 300,000 to 400,000 clones, 86% recorded once. This specimen was peripheral blood, taken in a trial of Ad26.COV2.S vaccine versus placebo. The receptors here all came from a person aged 18-65 years who received the Ad26.COV2.S COVID-19 vaccine or a placebo. Each CDR3 is given with its conserved first and last residue. The order of the fields is clone size, J gene, D gene, V gene, CDR3 protein, CDR3 DNA. A D gene is named only where the DNA matches it firmly. Clone size, where shown, is once, few, many, or a class for clones that have expanded.

size: -
J: TRBJ1-2
D: -
V: TRBV7-2
CDR3: CASSSLEGNGYGYTF
DNA: TGTGCCAGCAGCTCCCTGGAGGGGAACGGGTATGGCTACACCTTC

size: -
J: TRBJ2-4
D: TRBD1
V: TRBV6-5
CDR3: CASRRSDRGSDIQYF
DNA: TGTGCCAGCAGGAGAAGTGACAGGGGTTCGGACATTCAGTACTTC

size: once
J: TRBJ2-2
D: -
V: TRBV5-1
CDR3: CASSLDGGLAGELFF
DNA: TGCGCCAGCAGCTTGGATGGGGGTTTGGCCGGGGAGCTGTTTTTT

size: -
J: TRBJ1-6
D: -
V: TRBV9
CDR3: CASSVGVYNSPLHF
DNA: TGTGCCAGCAGCGTGGGGGTATATAATTCACCCCTCCACTTT

size: -
J: TRBJ1-1
D: -
V: TRBV27
CDR3: CASSLNGVLDAEAFF
DNA: TGTGCCAGCAGTTTAAATGGGGTGCTGGATGCTGAAGCTTTCTTT

size: -
J: TRBJ1-1
D: -
V: TRBV5-6
CDR3: CASHTQGWGRTEAFF
DNA: TGTGCCAGCCATACACAGGGTTGGGGGCGCACTGAAGCTTTCTTT

size: -
J: TRBJ2-7
D: TRBD2
V: TRBV6-5
CDR3: CASGRVISREQYF
DNA: TGTGCCAGCGGGAGGGTAATCTCTCGCGAGCAGTACTTC

size: -
J: TRBJ2-2
D: TRBD2
V: TRBV6-4
CDR3: CASRREGGAIGELFF
DNA: TGTGCCAGCCGCCGGGAGGGGGGAGCCATCGGGGAGCTGTTTTTT

size: -
J: TRBJ2-7
D: -
V: TRBV5-4
CDR3: CASSPDSSHEQYF
DNA: TGTGCCAGCAGCCCAGACTCGTCCCACGAGCAGTACTTC

size: -
J: TRBJ1-5
D: -
V: TRBV3-1/TRBV3-2
CDR3: CASSQDREQPQHF
DNA: TGTGCCAGCAGCCAAGATAGGGAACAGCCCCAGCATTTT

size: -
J: TRBJ1-1
D: -
V: TRBV5-1
CDR3: CASTQGAGGTEAFF
DNA: TGCGCCAGCACCCAGGGTGCCGGCGGCACTGAAGCTTTCTTT

size: once
J: TRBJ2-7
D: -
V: TRBV20-1
CDR3: CSASGPDEQYF
DNA: TGCAGTGCCTCCGGGCCCGACGAGCAGTACTTC

size: -
J: TRBJ1-2
D: -
V: TRBV6-5
CDR3: CASSSRDGYGYTF
DNA: TGTGCCAGCAGTTCCAGGGACGGCTATGGCTACACCTTC

size: once
J: TRBJ1-5
D: -
V: TRBV2
CDR3: CASRGVGNQPQHF
DNA: TGTGCCAGCAGGGGTGTAGGCAATCAGCCCCAGCATTTT

size: -
J: TRBJ1-1
D: TRBD1
V: TRBV7-2
CDR3: CASSLGPLQGREAFF
DNA: TGTGCCAGCAGCTTAGGCCCGCTACAGGGGCGTGAAGCTTTCTTT

size: -
J: TRBJ2-7
D: TRBD1
V: TRBV5-4
CDR3: CASSPDRGQYYEQYF
DNA: TGTGCCAGCAGCCCCGACAGGGGGCAATACTACGAGCAGTACTTC

size: -
J: TRBJ2-1
D: -
V: TRBV12-3/TRBV12-4
CDR3: CASSLSFYNEQFF
DNA: TGTGCCAGCAGTTTAAGTTTTTATAATGAGCAGTTCTTC

size: -
J: TRBJ1-4
D: TRBD1
V: TRBV6-6
CDR3: CASSSGQGPRGLFF
DNA: TGTGCCAGCAGTTCGGGACAGGGGCCGAGGGGGCTGTTTTTT

size: -
J: TRBJ2-7
D: -
V: TRBV3-1/TRBV3-2
CDR3: CASSQEGPEQYF
DNA: TGTGCCAGCAGCCAAGAGGGGCCCGAGCAGTACTTC

size: -
J: TRBJ1-5
D: -
V: TRBV6-5
CDR3: CASSYDRADGLPQHF
DNA: TGTGCCAGCAGTTACGACCGCGCGGACGGCCTGCCCCAGCATTTT

size: -
J: TRBJ1-2
D: -
V: TRBV9
CDR3: CASSEGRPDYGYTF
DNA: TGTGCCAGCAGCGAGGGGAGGCCGGACTATGGCTACACCTTC

size: -
J: TRBJ1-2
D: -
V: TRBV27
CDR3: CASGQNYGYTF
DNA: TGTGCCAGCGGACAGAACTATGGCTACACCTTC

size: few
J: TRBJ2-7
D: -
V: TRBV5-5
CDR3: CASSPTSYYEQYF
DNA: TGTGCCAGCAGCCCTACCTCGTACTACGAGCAGTACTTC

size: -
J: TRBJ1-5
D: TRBD1
V: TRBV30
CDR3: CAWSTKGGTGGQPQHF
DNA: TGTGCCTGGAGCACAAAGGGAGGGACAGGGGGTCAGCCCCAGCATTTT

size: -
J: TRBJ1-4
D: -
V: TRBV7-8
CDR3: CASSLMGNPKGEKLFF
DNA: TGTGCCAGCAGCTTAATGGGGAATCCCAAGGGGGAAAAACTGTTTTTT

size: -
J: TRBJ1-5
D: TRBD1
V: TRBV10-3
CDR3: CAISDPRTGGENQPQHF
DNA: TGTGCCATCAGTGATCCTCGGACAGGGGGCGAAAATCAGCCCCAGCATTTT

size: -
J: TRBJ2-1
D: -
V: TRBV7-3
CDR3: CASSNLGVSYNEQFF
DNA: TGTGCCAGCAGCAACCTGGGGGTCTCCTACAATGAGCAGTTCTTC

size: -
J: TRBJ1-4
D: -
V: TRBV7-2
CDR3: CASSLSGAAGEKLFF
DNA: TGTGCCAGCAGCCTCTCAGGGGCCGCTGGTGAAAAACTGTTTTTT

size: -
J: TRBJ2-3
D: TRBD2
V: TRBV11-2
CDR3: CASSPPWLADTYTQYF
DNA: TGTGCCAGCAGCCCCCCCTGGCTAGCGGATACTTATACGCAGTATTTT

size: -
J: TRBJ1-1
D: TRBD1
V: TRBV30
CDR3: CAWKSLQQGAEAFF
DNA: TGTGCCTGGAAGTCACTCCAACAGGGGGCTGAAGCTTTCTTT

size: -
J: TRBJ2-7
D: TRBD1
V: TRBV28
CDR3: CASTPPGTGGSYEQYF
DNA: TGTGCCAGCACCCCGCCGGGGACAGGGGGCTCCTACGAGCAGTACTTC

size: -
J: TRBJ2-3
D: TRBD2
V: TRBV3-1/TRBV3-2
CDR3: CASSLSGGRTDTQYF
DNA: TGTGCCAGCAGCCTGAGCGGGGGTAGGACAGATACGCAGTATTTT

size: -
J: TRBJ2-6
D: -
V: TRBV6-2/TRBV6-3
CDR3: CASSDGNSGANVLTF
DNA: TGTGCCAGCAGTGACGGGAATAGCGGGGCCAACGTCCTGACTTTC

size: -
J: TRBJ1-4
D: -
V: TRBV6-5
CDR3: CASSPIGGTNEKLFF
DNA: TGTGCCAGCAGCCCCATCGGTGGAACTAATGAAAAACTGTTTTTT

size: -
J: TRBJ2-7
D: TRBD1
V: TRBV3-1/TRBV3-2
CDR3: CASSQRTGSYEQYF
DNA: TGTGCCAGCAGCCAACGGACAGGCTCCTACGAGCAGTACTTC

size: once
J: TRBJ1-4
D: -
V: TRBV7-2
CDR3: CAQAPWTLETEKLFF
DNA: TGTGCCCAAGCACCTTGGACATTAGAAACTGAAAAACTGTTTTTT

size: -
J: TRBJ1-1
D: -
V: TRBV7-9
CDR3: CASSLVGLNTEAFF
DNA: TGTGCCAGCAGCTTAGTGGGATTGAACACTGAAGCTTTCTTT

size: -
J: TRBJ1-3
D: -
V: TRBV4-2
CDR3: CASSQDWGTDRISSGNTIYF
DNA: TGTGCCAGCAGCCAAGACTGGGGAACGGACAGAATCTCCTCTGGAAACACCATATATTTT

size: -
J: TRBJ2-1
D: -
V: TRBV9
CDR3: CASSVPGERNEQFF
DNA: TGTGCCAGCAGCGTACCGGGGGAGCGGAATGAGCAGTTCTTC

size: few
J: TRBJ1-6
D: -
V: TRBV9
CDR3: CASSVAVGGRGNSPLHF
DNA: TGTGCCAGCAGCGTAGCAGTGGGGGGTCGGGGTAATTCACCCCTCCACTTT

size: -
J: TRBJ1-2
D: -
V: TRBV10-3
CDR3: CAIRGLLGGYTF
DNA: TGTGCCATCAGGGGCCTACTGGGGGGCTACACCTTC

size: -
J: TRBJ2-1
D: TRBD1
V: TRBV5-1
CDR3: CASSRDRVSYNEQFF
DNA: TGCGCCAGCAGCAGAGACAGGGTATCCTACAATGAGCAGTTCTTC

size: -
J: TRBJ1-5
D: -
V: TRBV4-3
CDR3: CASSQTSNQPQHF
DNA: TGCGCCAGCAGCCAGACGAGTAATCAGCCCCAGCATTTT

size: -
J: TRBJ1-1
D: -
V: TRBV29-1
CDR3: CSVEEVWSNRNTEAFF
DNA: TGCAGCGTTGAAGAGGTGTGGTCGAACCGGAACACTGAAGCTTTCTTT

size: -
J: TRBJ1-2
D: -
V: TRBV11-2
CDR3: CASSSPPQVNGYTF
DNA: TGTGCCAGCAGCTCGCCCCCGCAGGTGAATGGCTACACCTTC

size: -
J: TRBJ1-2
D: -
V: TRBV7-9
CDR3: CASSFPGVGYTF
DNA: TGTGCCAGCAGCTTCCCAGGGGTAGGCTACACCTTC

size: -
J: TRBJ1-2
D: -
V: TRBV6-2/TRBV6-3
CDR3: CASSRQGFGTF
DNA: TGTGCCAGCAGTCGCCAAGGGTTCGGTACCTTC

size: few
J: TRBJ1-5
D: -
V: TRBV7-6
CDR3: CASREVSEGNQPQHF
DNA: TGTGCCAGCAGGGAAGTCAGTGAGGGCAATCAGCCCCAGCATTTT

size: -
J: TRBJ1-4
D: TRBD1
V: TRBV19
CDR3: CASSMRTGRNEKLFF
DNA: TGTGCCAGTAGTATGAGGACAGGCAGGAATGAAAAACTGTTTTTT

size: -
J: TRBJ1-2
D: -
V: TRBV2
CDR3: CASIHDSPYGYTF
DNA: TGTGCCAGCATCCACGACAGCCCATATGGCTACACCTTC

size: -
J: TRBJ1-6
D: -
V: TRBV7-2
CDR3: CASSDTRGDRDSPLHF
DNA: TGTGCCAGCAGCGATACTAGGGGTGACAGAGATTCACCCCTCCACTTT

size: -
J: TRBJ1-2
D: TRBD1
V: TRBV7-2
CDR3: CASSLGQGAFYGYTF
DNA: TGTGCCAGCAGCTTAGGACAGGGGGCCTTCTATGGCTACACCTTC

size: -
J: TRBJ1-1
D: -
V: TRBV30
CDR3: CAWKLGNTEAFF
DNA: TGTGCCTGGAAGTTAGGGAACACTGAAGCTTTCTTT

size: -
J: TRBJ2-2
D: -
V: TRBV14
CDR3: CASSQLASHNTGELFF
DNA: TGTGCCAGCAGCCAACTCGCTAGCCACAACACCGGGGAGCTGTTTTTT

size: -
J: TRBJ2-7
D: TRBD1
V: TRBV6-1
CDR3: CASSETPGQFYEQYF
DNA: TGTGCCAGCAGTGAAACCCCGGGACAGTTCTACGAGCAGTACTTC

size: -
J: TRBJ1-4
D: -
V: TRBV4-2
CDR3: CASSQGPREGLFF
DNA: TGTGCCAGCAGCCAAGGCCCACGGGAGGGACTGTTTTTT

size: -
J: TRBJ2-4
D: -
V: TRBV10-2
CDR3: CASSPTGNIQYF
DNA: TGCGCCAGCAGCCCCACAGGAAACATTCAGTACTTC

size: few
J: TRBJ1-5
D: -
V: TRBV5-8
CDR3: CASSLEVGNQPQHF
DNA: TGTGCCAGCAGCTTGGAAGTCGGGAATCAGCCCCAGCATTTT

size: -
J: TRBJ1-2
D: TRBD1
V: TRBV5-1
CDR3: CASSLATTGGRYGYTF
DNA: TGCGCCAGCAGCTTGGCTACGACAGGGGGCAGGTATGGCTACACCTTC

size: -
J: TRBJ1-6
D: -
V: TRBV5-6
CDR3: CASSFGATYNSPLHF
DNA: TGTGCCAGCAGCTTTGGGGCTACCTATAATTCACCCCTCCACTTT